These 32 T cell receptor beta chains originate from one sample sequenced in a study of blood T cell repertoires in COVID-19. The method was immunoSEQ multiplex PCR; TCRdb's version includes in-frame clones alone and lacks a portion of them. In the table there are roughly 220,000 clones, around 81% of which are singletons. The sequencing input was peripheral blood. The origin of the receptors is an older woman with acute or convalescent COVID-19.

The DNA for the CDR3 is TGTGCCAGCGTAAAGGACTACACAGATACGCAGTATTTT. Its protein product is CASVKDYTDTQYF. J is TRBJ2-3 and V is TRBV7-2; TRBD2 might be the D (6 bases). V lost 8 bases, J lost 2 bases, and 11 bases lay in between. Germline CDR1 and CDR2: SGHTA and FQGNSA. The CDR3 loop spans 13 amino acids.

The chain joins TRBV10-3 to TRBJ1-2; tentatively, D is TRBD1 (6 bases). This CDR3 is built from 14 residues. Trimming took off 4 bases at V and 8 bases at J, with 17 bases between the two ends. The V gene's germline CDR1 is ENHRY and CDR2 SYGVKD. This CDR3 reads CAISGTVQDSGYTF. DNA for the CDR3: TGTGCCATCAGTGGGACAGTACAAGATTCAGGCTACACCTTC.

V is TRBV5-4 and J is TRBJ1-1; D unresolved. V lost 0 bases and J 2 bases, leaving 5 bases between the germline ends. Germline V gives CDR1 SGHNT, CDR2 YYREEE (reference sequence). The CDR3 extends over 13 amino acids. CDR3 DNA sequence: TGTGCCAGCAGCTTGGGAGGTAACACTGAAGCTTTCTTT. As protein: CASSLGGNTEAFF.

The chain is built from TRBV2 and TRBJ2-1; the D gene is possibly TRBD2 (6 bases). This CDR3 has 14 amino acids. V lost 4 bases to trimming and J lost 9 bases, with 16 bases between them. Germline V gene data show CDR1 as SNHLY and CDR2 as FYNNEI. The CDR3 sequence: CASSAREYQGEQFF. CDR3 sequence (DNA): TGTGCCAGCAGTGCCCGGGAGTATCAGGGTGAGCAGTTCTTC.

The V gene is TRBV3-1 (or the pseudogene TRBV3-2), the J gene TRBJ2-7; TRBD2 is a possible D gene (6 bases). This CDR3 has 14 residues. Per germline, CDR1 LGHDT and CDR2 YNNKEL (reference sequence). Trimming left V 4 bases short and J 2 bases short, with 12 bases between. The CDR3 protein is CASSRGREAYEQYF. For the CDR3, the DNA is TGTGCCAGCAGCCGAGGGCGGGAAGCCTACGAGCAGTACTTC.

The CDR3 spells CAISDSGTREQYF. The CDR3 DNA reads TGTGCCATCAGTGATTCTGGGACACGCGAGCAGTACTTC. The chain has TRBV10-3 and TRBJ2-7; tentatively, D is TRBD1 (6 bases). This CDR3 contains 13 residues. The ends were cut back, 3 bases at V and 6 bases at J, with 12 bases in the middle. Germline V gene lookup returns CDR1 ENHRY and CDR2 SYGVKD.

The genes are TRBV5-4 and TRBJ2-2, with D uncertain. This CDR3 has 13 residues. Per the germline V gene, CDR1 is SGHNT and CDR2 is YYREEE (reference sequence). With 4 bases removed from V and 6 bases from J, the gap between germline ends came to 10 bases. Written as DNA, the CDR3 is TGTGCCAGCAGCCCGCGAGGCCCCGGGGAGCTGTTTTTT. The encoded protein is CASSPRGPGELFF.

The CDR3 sequence: CASRGSSGTAPNYGYTF. CDR3 DNA: TGTGCCAGCAGGGGAAGTTCTGGGACAGCTCCTAACTATGGCTACACCTTC. This rearrangement joins TRBV28 to TRBJ1-2, with 7 bases lining up with TRBD1. Germline CDR1 MDHEN, CDR2 SYDVKM. J lost 0 bases, V lost 6 bases, and 13 bases had no gene match. This CDR3 spans 17 amino acids.

The V call is TRBV30, the J call TRBJ1-2, with a possible D match to TRBD1 (6 bases). This CDR3 is 14 amino acids long. The V gene's germline CDR1 is GTSNPN and CDR2 SVGIG (reference sequence). Trimming pared 2 bases from V and 5 bases from J, leaving 15 bases between. DNA for the CDR3: TGTGCCTGGAGTTTAACCGGGACACAATATGGCTACACCTTC. It specifies CAWSLTGTQYGYTF. Together with reference TRBV30 and TRBJ1-2, the CDR3 gives the full variable domain: SQTIHQWPATLVQPVGSPLSLECTVEGTSNPNLYWYRQAAGRGLQLLFYSVGIGQISSEVPQNLSASRPQDRQFILSSKKLLLSDSGFYLCAWSLTGTQYGYTFGSGTRLTVV.

The chain joins TRBV14 to TRBJ2-5; D uncertain. The CDR3 runs to 15 residues. CDR1 and CDR2 (germline): SGHDN, FVKESK. V gave up 4 bases and J gave up 2 bases, with 14 bases separating them. The CDR3 bases are TGTGCCAGCAGCCCCCTCAGCCAGGCGCAAGAGACCCAGTACTTC. Translation: CASSPLSQAQETQYF.

About this clone: The identical CDR3 is also encoded by other nucleotide sequences in the sample. The J gene is TRBJ1-5, the V gene TRBV2; no clear D. V lost 1 base to trimming and J lost 5 bases, with 6 bases between them. The CDR3 runs to 13 residues. In germline, CDR1 is SNHLY, CDR2 FYNNEI. CDR3 DNA sequence: TGTGCCAGCAGTGAAGGAAGAGATCAGCCCCAGCATTTT. Translation: CASSEGRDQPQHF. Full variable domain (rest looked up from reference TRBV2 and TRBJ1-5): EPEVTQTPSHQVTQMGQEVILRCVPISNHLYFYWYRQILGQKVEFLVSFYNNEISEKSEIFDDQFSVERPDGSNFTLKIRSTKLEDSAMYFCASSEGRDQPQHFGDGTRLSIL.

The chain links TRBV7-2 to TRBJ1-5; no reliable D call. V was clipped by 2 bases and J by 10 bases, with 15 bases between them. Germline V CDR1 and CDR2: SGHTA, FQGNSA. The length of the CDR3 is 14 residues. As DNA, the CDR3 is TGTGCCAGCAGCTTAACGGCAGCGGAAAGCCCCCAGCATTTT. It encodes CASSLTAAESPQHF.

The gene calls are TRBV2 and TRBJ2-3; TRBD2 matches 12 bases. J was trimmed by 4 bases and V by 6 bases; bases with no gene match: 5. The CDR3 extends over 15 amino acids. Germline CDR1 is SNHLY and CDR2 is FYNNEI. The CDR3 DNA reads as TGTGCCAGCAGATTGACTAGCGGGAGTGCAGATACGCAGTATTTT. As protein: CASRLTSGSADTQYF.

The chain joins TRBV3-1 (or the pseudogene TRBV3-2) to TRBJ2-3; 13 bases map to TRBD2. The CDR3 loop spans 16 amino acids. The ends lost 4 bases at V and 4 bases at J; junction bases unmatched: 5. The germline CDR1 and CDR2 sequences are LGHDT and YNNKEL (reference sequence). DNA of the CDR3: TGTGCCAGCAGCCGCCGGACTAGCGGGAGTCCAGATACGCAGTATTTT. The encoded protein is CASSRRTSGSPDTQYF.

The CDR3, as DNA: TGTGCCAGTAGTAAGGGGACAGGGAATGAAAAACTGTTTTTT. Translated: CASSKGTGNEKLFF. The chain has TRBV19 and TRBJ1-4; 9 bases match TRBD1. The CDR3 spans 14 residues. CDR1 and CDR2 (germline): LNHDA, SQIVND (reference sequence). Trimming removed 4 bases from V and 5 bases from J; junction bases left unmatched: 2.

This clone was seen a handful of times. The chain recombines TRBV6-5 with TRBJ2-3; D not certain. The CDR3 is 11 amino acids. From germline, CDR1 is MNHEY and CDR2 SVGAGI. V lost 6 bases, J lost 4 bases, and 5 bases lay in between. Here the CDR3 reads CASRRSDTQYF. CDR3 nucleotides: TGTGCCAGCAGGAGGTCAGATACGCAGTATTTT.

This chain links TRBV27 with TRBJ2-1; 14 bases line up with TRBD2. The ends lost 5 bases at V and 2 bases at J; junction bases unmatched: 5. Germline assignment: CDR1 MNHEY and CDR2 SMNVEV (reference sequence). The CDR3 is 17 amino acids. The CDR3 sequence: CASSLGTSGSAYNEQFF. The CDR3 DNA sequence: TGTGCCAGCAGTCTCGGGACTAGCGGGAGCGCCTACAATGAGCAGTTCTTC.

The gene calls are TRBV5-1 and TRBJ2-5; TRBD2 aligns across 8 bases. Looked up from germline, CDR1 is SGHRS and CDR2 is YFSETQ. The CDR3 contains 15 residues. The V gene end was trimmed by 9 bases and the J gene end by 4 bases; junction bases not matched to a gene: 14. In DNA, the CDR3 is TGCGCCACCACGAACGGGGGGGCTAGGGGAGAGACCCAGTACTTC. Translated, it gives CATTNGGARGETQYF.

The chain is built from TRBV27 and TRBJ2-5; D unclear. Trimming pared 3 bases from V and 1 base from J, leaving 6 bases between. CDR1 and CDR2 (germline): MNHEY, SMNVEV (reference sequence). The CDR3 is 13 residues long. The CDR3 bases are TGTGCCAGCAGTTTGGAGCCCCAAGAGACCCAGTACTTC. Its translation: CASSLEPQETQYF.

The chain carries TRBV28 and TRBJ2-7; D is perhaps TRBD2 (7 bases). V lost 2 bases to trimming and J lost 2 bases, with 13 bases between them. The length of the CDR3 is 15 residues. Germline V gives CDR1 MDHEN, CDR2 SYDVKM. The CDR3: CASSLPGGRAYEQYF. The CDR3 DNA follows: TGTGCCAGCAGTTTACCGGGGGGCAGGGCCTACGAGCAGTACTTC. Full variable domain (outside the CDR3, taken from reference TRBV28 and TRBJ2-7): DVKVTQSSRYLVKRTGEKVFLECVQDMDHENMFWYRQDPGLGLRLIYFSYDVKMKEKGDIPEGYSVSREKKERFSLILESASTNQTSMYLCASSLPGGRAYEQYFGPGTRLTVT.

This chain uses TRBV27 with TRBJ2-1, with 10 bases lining up with TRBD2. Germline V gene sequence: CDR1 MNHEY, CDR2 SMNVEV (reference sequence). The CDR3 is 15 amino acids. J lost 4 bases, V lost 4 bases, and 4 bases had no gene match. In nucleotides, the CDR3 is TGTGCCAGCAGTTACAGCGGGAGGGTATACAATGAGCAGTTCTTC. This sequence encodes CASSYSGRVYNEQFF.

This clone was seen ten or more times. This chain links TRBV28 with TRBJ2-1; 14 positions match TRBD2. Trimming at V came to 3 bases and at J to 0 bases, leaving 10 bases not matched to a gene. There are 20 residues in the CDR3. Looked up from germline, CDR1 is MDHEN and CDR2 is SYDVKM. CDR3: CASSLLGLAGVEDSYNEQFF. As DNA, the CDR3 is TGTGCCAGCAGTTTGTTGGGACTAGCGGGAGTTGAGGACTCCTACAATGAGCAGTTCTTC. The entire variable domain, with the rest obtained from reference TRBV28 and TRBJ2-1, is as follows: DVKVTQSSRYLVKRTGEKVFLECVQDMDHENMFWYRQDPGLGLRLIYFSYDVKMKEKGDIPEGYSVSREKKERFSLILESASTNQTSMYLCASSLLGLAGVEDSYNEQFFGPGTRLTVL.

The rearrangement uses TRBV10-2 and TRBJ1-2, with 8 bases lining up with TRBD1. V lost 5 bases to trimming and J lost 2 bases; unmatched junction nucleotides: 7. Germline V gene sequence: CDR1 WSHSY, CDR2 SAAADI. This CDR3 is 15 amino acids long. Here the CDR3 DNA reads TGCGCCAGCAGTCTGGACAGGGTAACAAACTATGGCTACACCTTC. Translated, it gives CASSLDRVTNYGYTF.

The chain is built from TRBV7-3 and TRBJ1-5; unclear D gene. The CDR3 is 13 residues long. V was trimmed by 4 bases and J by 2 bases, leaving 6 bases between them. Germline V CDR1 and CDR2: SGHTA, FQGTGA. CDR3 bases: TGTGCCAGCAGCTATCAGGGCAATCAGCCCCAGCATTTT. It specifies CASSYQGNQPQHF.

The chain is built from TRBV7-3 and TRBJ2-2; the match to TRBD2 covers 8 bases. Per the germline V gene, CDR1 is SGHTA and CDR2 is FQGTGA. With V trimmed by 4 bases and J by 4 bases, 5 bases remained unmatched. The CDR3 contains 15 residues. The CDR3 DNA sequence: TGTGCCAGCAGCTCGGGACTAGGGGGCACCGGGGAGCTGTTTTTT. This codes for CASSSGLGGTGELFF.

V is TRBV29-1 and J is TRBJ2-1; D is ambiguous. Trimming shortened V by 5 bases and J by 1 base, and 15 bases separated the two germline ends. The CDR3 loop spans 15 amino acids. CDR1 and CDR2 from the germline V gene are SQVTM and ANQGSEA. Here the CDR3 reads CSVSVPPGSYNEQFF. The CDR3 DNA is TGCAGCGTTTCCGTCCCCCCGGGTTCCTACAATGAGCAGTTCTTC.

The chain is built from TRBV5-1 and TRBJ1-4; TRBD1 matches 10 bases. Germline loops: CDR1 SGHRS, CDR2 YFSETQ. The CDR3 has 15 residues. J was trimmed by 7 bases and V by 0 bases; bases with no gene match: 3. CDR3 sequence (DNA): TGCGCCAGCAGCTTGGAGGGACAGGGGAGTGAAAAACTGTTTTTT. Translating it yields CASSLEGQGSEKLFF.

The chain couples TRBV5-6 to TRBJ1-6; no clear D gene. Germline CDR1 is SGHDT and CDR2 is YYEEEE. V was shortened by 2 bases and J by 4 bases, with 7 bases between the two germline ends. The CDR3 covers 14 residues. The CDR3 DNA reads as TGTGCCAGCAGCTTATCGGTATATAATTCACCCCTCCACTTT. Amino acids: CASSLSVYNSPLHF.

The chain uses TRBV28 and TRBJ1-2; 10 bases agree with TRBD1. V lost 6 bases and J lost 4; bases outside the gene matches: 11. CDR3 length: 16 amino acids. The V gene's germline CDR1 is MDHEN and CDR2 SYDVKM. The DNA for the CDR3 is TGTGCCAGCAGCCCTTCAGAGGGGACAGGGGTCTATGGCTACACCTTC. Its translation is CASSPSEGTGVYGYTF.

This chain uses TRBV19 with TRBJ2-2; TRBD1 matches at 9 bases. The V and J ends lost 5 bases and 3 bases, in that order; junction bases with no gene match: 7. Germline lookup yields CDR1 LNHDA and CDR2 SQIVND (reference sequence). CDR3 size: 16 residues. CDR3 DNA sequence: TGTGCCAGTAGTTTAAGGACAGGGGATGACACCGGGGAGCTGTTTTTT. This gives the protein CASSLRTGDDTGELFF. Supplemented by reference TRBV19 and TRBJ2-2, the full variable domain reads DGGITQSPKYLFRKEGQNVTLSCEQNLNHDAMYWYRQDPGQGLRLIYYSQIVNDFQKGDIAEGYSVSREKKESFPLTVTSAQKNPTAFYLCASSLRTGDDTGELFFGEGSRLTVL.

The chain is built from TRBV21-1 and TRBJ2-2; the tabulated D call, TRBD2, remains unverified against the DNA. TRBV21-1 is assigned pseudogene status. The CDR3 totals 16 residues. The CDR3 region is CASRGASGSRDRGAVF. The CDR3 DNA reads TGTGCCAGCAGGGGGGCTAGCGGGAGTCGGGACCGGGGAGCTGTTTTT.

V usage is TRBV7-3 and J usage is TRBJ1-1; a weak D match, TRBD1 (6 bases). Trimming pared 6 bases from V and 6 bases from J, leaving 17 bases between. The germline V gene has CDR1 SGHTA and CDR2 FQGTGA. The CDR3 sequence is 14 residues long. The CDR3 spells CASRSRGNAAEAFF. CDR3 bases: TGTGCCAGCAGATCCAGGGGTAACGCGGCTGAAGCTTTCTTT. Looking up the rest from reference TRBV7-3 and TRBJ1-1 gives the full variable domain: GAGVSQTPSNKVTEKGKYVELRCDPISGHTALYWYRQSLGQGPEFLIYFQGTGAADDSGLPNDRFFAVRPEGSVSTLKIQRTERGDSAVYLCASRSRGNAAEAFFGQGTRLTVV.